A selection of T cell receptor beta chains follows, all from one sample in a study of T cells in Graves' hyperthyroidism and ophthalmopathy. TCRdb re-derived calls from the multiplex PCR reads in MiXCR, one entry per CDR3 protein. The sample records hundreds of thousands of distinct CDR3 sequences, roughly 32% being singletons. Sequences were obtained from blood. These receptors originate from a woman aged 40-49 years with Graves' hyperthyroidism. CDR3s include the opening cysteine and the closing phenylalanine or tryptophan. The order of the fields is CDR3 DNA, CDR3 protein, D gene, clone size, V gene, J gene. The D gene is left open where the match is weak. Expanded clones get a size class; other rows say once, few or many, or leave the size out.

CDR3 DNA: TGTGCCAGCAGCTTGGCAGTGACAGCCACTGGTGAAGCTTTCTTT; CDR3 protein: CASSLAVTATGEAFF; D gene: -; clone size: -; V gene: TRBV5-6; J gene: TRBJ1-1
CDR3 DNA: TGCAGTGGGGGCACTGAGGGGCCTTTCTTT; CDR3 protein: CSGGTEGPFF; D gene: -; clone size: -; V gene: TRBV20-1; J gene: TRBJ1-1
CDR3 DNA: TGTGCCAGCAGAAAGAACTTTAGCTATGGCTACACCTTC; CDR3 protein: CASRKNFSYGYTF; D gene: -; clone size: -; V gene: TRBV7-2; J gene: TRBJ1-2
CDR3 DNA: TGTGCCAGCAGCCAAGATTGGACGCCGGGTTCACCCCTCCACTTT; CDR3 protein: CASSQDWTPGSPLHF; D gene: -; clone size: many; V gene: TRBV14; J gene: TRBJ1-6
CDR3 DNA: TGTGCCATCAGTGCCGGGACAGGGCTTAAGGAGACCCAGTACTTC; CDR3 protein: CAISAGTGLKETQYF; D gene: TRBD1; clone size: -; V gene: TRBV10-3; J gene: TRBJ2-5
CDR3 DNA: TGTGCCAGCAGTTACTCGATCAGGGGCGAGCAGTACTTC; CDR3 protein: CASSYSIRGEQYF; D gene: -; clone size: -; V gene: TRBV6-5; J gene: TRBJ2-7
CDR3 DNA: TGCAGTGCTAGAGCAGTCGGATCTGGAAACACCATATATTTT; CDR3 protein: CSARAVGSGNTIYF; D gene: -; clone size: few; V gene: TRBV20-1; J gene: TRBJ1-3
CDR3 DNA: TGTGCCAGTAACAGGGGCGTGAACACTGAAGCTTTCTTT; CDR3 protein: CASNRGVNTEAFF; D gene: TRBD1; clone size: many; V gene: TRBV7-2; J gene: TRBJ1-1
CDR3 DNA: TGTGCCGTAACCCCCGGTCCTGGGACTACCGGGAGGGCCTACGAGCAGTACTTC; CDR3 protein: CAVTPGPGTTGRAYEQYF; D gene: TRBD2; clone size: -; V gene: TRBV10-3; J gene: TRBJ2-7
CDR3 DNA: TGCAGCGACACCGGGCTAACGGGGGACACTGAAGCTTTCTTT; CDR3 protein: CSDTGLTGDTEAFF; D gene: -; clone size: many; V gene: TRBV29-1; J gene: TRBJ1-1
CDR3 DNA: TGTGCCAGCAGCTTAATCCCTCCGGGGCACGAGCAGTACTTC; CDR3 protein: CASSLIPPGHEQYF; D gene: -; clone size: many; V gene: TRBV7-9; J gene: TRBJ2-7
CDR3 DNA: TGTGCCAGCAGACGAGCACGCCTACAGGGGGTGGTTAATGGCTACACCTTC; CDR3 protein: CASRRARLQGVVNGYTF; D gene: TRBD1; clone size: few; V gene: TRBV28; J gene: TRBJ1-2
CDR3 DNA: TGTGCCATCAGTGAAACAGGGACGGACTATGGCTACACCTTC; CDR3 protein: CAISETGTDYGYTF; D gene: -; clone size: -; V gene: TRBV10-3; J gene: TRBJ1-2